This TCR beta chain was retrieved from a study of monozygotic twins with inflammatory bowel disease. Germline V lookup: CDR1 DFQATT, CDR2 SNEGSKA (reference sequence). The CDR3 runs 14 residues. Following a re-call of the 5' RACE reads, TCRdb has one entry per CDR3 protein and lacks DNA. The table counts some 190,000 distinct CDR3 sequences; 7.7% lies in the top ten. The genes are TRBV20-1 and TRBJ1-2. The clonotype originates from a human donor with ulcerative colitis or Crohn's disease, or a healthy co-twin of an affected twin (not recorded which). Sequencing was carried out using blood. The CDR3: CSARDPSRNYGYTF.